These 17 T cell receptor beta chains were all obtained from the same sample, sequenced in a study of identical twins. In TCRdb, the 5' RACE reads were re-called with MiXCR into one record per CDR3 protein. Of roughly 250,000 distinct CDR3 sequences detected, over 13% appear once; the ten largest clones hold under 9.5%. Sequencing input: memory (CD45RO+) T cells sorted from blood. The receptors were sampled from a woman aged 18-29 years in good health.

This clonotype was seen more than once but under ten times. This rearrangement joins TRBV13 to TRBJ2-2; 7 bases align to TRBD1. The CDR3 loop spans 11 amino acids. The ends lost 6 bases at V and 9 bases at J; junction bases unmatched: 1. CDR1 is PRHDT, CDR2 FYEKMQ, per germline (reference sequence). The chain's CDR3 is CASRGQRELFF. CDR3 in DNA: TGTGCCAGCAGGGGACAGAGGGAGCTGTTTTTT.

The rearrangement links TRBV9 to TRBJ2-5, with D possibly TRBD2 on 6 matching bases. Per germline, CDR1 SGDLS and CDR2 YYNGEE. This CDR3 spans 15 amino acids. The V and J ends lost 2 bases and 5 bases respectively, with 16 bases between them. CDR3 DNA: TGTGCCAGCAGCGTCCCCGGGACTGGGGTGGAGACCCAGTACTTC. Protein: CASSVPGTGVETQYF.

The table lists this clonotype with a few counts. The chain couples TRBV7-6 to TRBJ2-3, with 11 bases lining up with TRBD1. The CDR3 runs 16 residues. V shed 4 bases and J 8 bases; nucleotides not matched to a gene: 11. Germline CDR1 reads SGHVS; CDR2 reads FNYEAQ. The CDR3 sequence: CASSSWTGGDPGTQYF. The DNA for the CDR3 is TGTGCCAGCAGCTCCTGGACAGGGGGCGATCCGGGTACGCAGTATTTT.

This clonotype appeared a few times. V usage is TRBV5-1 and J usage is TRBJ2-5; weak D call: TRBD1 (6 bases). V lost 1 base to trimming and J lost 0 bases, with 10 bases between them. This CDR3 is 15 amino acids long. Germline V gene data show CDR1 as SGHRS and CDR2 as YFSETQ. CDR3 protein: CASSLSGQHQETQYF. For the CDR3, the DNA is TGCGCCAGCAGCTTGTCCGGACAGCACCAAGAGACCCAGTACTTC. The full variable domain, in which reference TRBV5-1 and TRBJ2-5 provide the parts outside the CDR3, is KAGVTQTPRYLIKTRGQQVTLSCSPISGHRSVSWYQQTPGQGLQFLFEYFSETQRNKGNFPGRFSGRQFSNSRSEMNVSTLELGDSALYLCASSLSGQHQETQYFGPGTRLLVL.

The CDR3 protein is CASSVLLAGGPGTDTQYF. In DNA, the CDR3 is TGTGCCAGCAGCGTGCTCCTAGCGGGAGGGCCGGGTACCGATACGCAGTATTTT. The chain couples TRBV11-2 to TRBJ2-3, with TRBD2 matching 12 bases. CDR1 and CDR2 from the germline V gene are SGHAT and FQNNGV. There are 18 residues in the CDR3. Germline trimming cut 5 bases from V and 6 bases from J; bases unmatched to any gene: 15.

Written as DNA, the CDR3 is TGTGCCAGCAGCCATCTCGGTGAGCAGTTCTTC. Amino acid sequence: CASSHLGEQFF. The chain carries TRBV14 and TRBJ2-1; the D is unclear. The germline gives CDR1 SGHDN, CDR2 FVKESK. The CDR3 is 11 amino acids. Between the trimmed V and J ends, which lost 3 bases and 9 bases, there was a span of 6 bases.

The genes are TRBV7-9 and TRBJ1-1; TRBD1 might be the D (5 bases). Germline V gives CDR1 SEHNR, CDR2 FQNEAQ (reference sequence). This CDR3 is built from 12 residues. Trimming left V 1 base short and J 11 bases short, with 11 bases between. The CDR3 DNA follows: TGTGCCAGCAGCTTAGTTCAGGGTGAGGCTTTCTTT. Translating gives CASSLVQGEAFF.

This clonotype was seen repeatedly, ten times or more. The J gene is TRBJ2-1, the V gene TRBV6-5; D is unclear. Per the germline V gene, CDR1 is MNHEY and CDR2 is SVGAGI. Trimming took off 4 bases at V and 7 bases at J, with 14 bases between the two ends. The CDR3 length is 14 residues. In DNA form, the CDR3 reads TGTGCCAGCAGTTCAAGGCTGACTCGGAATGAGCAGTTCTTC. It codes for CASSSRLTRNEQFF.

This sequence joins TRBV19 and TRBJ1-5, with TRBD1 matching over 7 bases. V shed 3 bases, J shed 5 bases, and the junction held 7 bases outside the gene matches. CDR1 LNHDA and CDR2 SQIVND come from the germline V gene (reference sequence). The CDR3 spans 15 residues. The CDR3 DNA reads as TGTGCCAGTAGTATGTGGGTCCAGGGGGATCAGCCCCAGCATTTT. Translating gives CASSMWVQGDQPQHF.

This clonotype has just a few counts. The chain uses TRBV10-2 and TRBJ1-2, with D tentatively TRBD1 (6 bases). Germline V gene lookup returns CDR1 WSHSY and CDR2 SAAADI. The CDR3 length is 12 residues. Trimming cost V 5 bases and J 7 bases, with 11 bases left between them. The CDR3 here is CASSPQGFGYTF. The CDR3 nucleotides read TGCGCCAGCAGTCCCCAGGGGTTTGGCTACACCTTC.

This clonotype was seen more than once but under ten times. This sequence joins TRBV4-3 and TRBJ2-3, with TRBD1 identical over 7 bases. V lost 4 bases and J lost 6; bases outside the gene matches: 7. From germline, CDR1 is LGHNA and CDR2 YSLEER. The length of the CDR3 is 14 residues. The CDR3 protein is CASSPRTGADTQYF. Written as DNA, the CDR3 is TGCGCCAGCAGCCCCAGGACAGGCGCGGATACGCAGTATTTT.

This clonotype was found many times. The chain carries TRBV5-1 and TRBJ2-5; D ambiguous. The V end was cut by 4 bases, the J end by 5 bases, with 12 bases between. The germline V gene has CDR1 SGHRS and CDR2 YFSETQ. This CDR3 has 13 amino acids. CDR3 residues: CASSQTAPETQYF. DNA of the CDR3: TGCGCCAGCAGCCAGACTGCTCCGGAGACCCAGTACTTC.

The chain links TRBV20-1 to TRBJ2-7, with TRBD2 matching over 11 bases. The CDR3 sequence is 16 residues long. The trim removed 0 bases at V and 5 bases at J, leaving 9 bases unmatched. Germline V gene data show CDR1 as DFQATT and CDR2 as SNEGSKA (reference sequence). In DNA form, the CDR3 reads TGCAGTGCTAGAGATTTTAGCGGGAGGGCGGGTCACGAGCAGTACTTC. Protein sequence: CSARDFSGRAGHEQYF.

V is TRBV6-5 and J is TRBJ2-7, with 11 bases lining up with TRBD2. CDR1 and CDR2 (germline): MNHEY, SVGAGI. CDR3 length equals 18 residues. Trimming took 2 bases from V and 3 from J; bases not matched to a gene: 12. The DNA for the CDR3 is TGTGCCAGCAGTTACCGAACCCTTTCACTAGCGGGGGTCTACGAGCAGTACTTC. Protein sequence: CASSYRTLSLAGVYEQYF.

V and J are TRBV19 and TRBJ1-5; tentative D call: TRBD1 (6 bases). V lost 5 bases to trimming and J lost 2 bases, with 16 bases between them. Germline lookup yields CDR1 LNHDA and CDR2 SQIVND (reference sequence). There are 16 residues in the CDR3. CDR3 nucleotides: TGTGCCAGTAGTTCCCGGGGGGGGGCCGGCAATCAGCCCCAGCATTTT. Protein: CASSSRGGAGNQPQHF.

This clonotype was detected only a few times. V gene TRBV3-1 combines with J gene TRBJ2-1; 10 nucleotides line up with TRBD2. Trimming removed 2 bases from V and 4 bases from J; junction bases left unmatched: 8. Germline loops: CDR1 LGHDT, CDR2 YNNKEL (reference sequence). This CDR3 spans 17 amino acids. The DNA for the CDR3 is TGTGCCAGCAGCCAACGGGAGGGTAGCGGGGGGTACAATGAGCAGTTCTTC. Encoded protein: CASSQREGSGGYNEQFF.

This chain links TRBV18 with TRBJ2-2; D not certain. The CDR3 covers 16 residues. Trimming left V 3 bases short and J 5 bases short, with 16 bases between. The germline V gene encodes CDR1 KGHSH and CDR2 LQKENI. Here the CDR3 reads CASSPVERLRTGELFF. CDR3 nucleotides: TGTGCCAGCTCACCGGTCGAGAGATTGAGGACCGGGGAGCTGTTTTTT.